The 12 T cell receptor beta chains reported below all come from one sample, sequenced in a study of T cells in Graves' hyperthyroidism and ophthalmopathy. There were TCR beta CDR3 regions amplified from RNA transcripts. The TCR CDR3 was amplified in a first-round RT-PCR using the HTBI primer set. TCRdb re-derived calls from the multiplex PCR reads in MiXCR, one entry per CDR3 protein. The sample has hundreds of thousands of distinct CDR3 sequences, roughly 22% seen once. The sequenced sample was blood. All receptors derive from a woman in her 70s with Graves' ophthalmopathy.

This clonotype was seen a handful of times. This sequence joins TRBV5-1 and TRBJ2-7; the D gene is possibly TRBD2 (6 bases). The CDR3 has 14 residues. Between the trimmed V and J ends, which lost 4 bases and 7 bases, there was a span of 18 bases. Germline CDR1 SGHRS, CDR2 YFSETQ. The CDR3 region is CASSPRGGDWEQYF. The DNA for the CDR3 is TGCGCCAGCAGCCCGAGAGGTGGGGACTGGGAGCAGTACTTC.

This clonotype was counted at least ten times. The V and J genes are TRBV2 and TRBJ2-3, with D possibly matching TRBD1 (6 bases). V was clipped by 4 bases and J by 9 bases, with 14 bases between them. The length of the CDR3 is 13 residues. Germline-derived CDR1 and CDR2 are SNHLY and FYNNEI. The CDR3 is CASSGGDIGTQYF. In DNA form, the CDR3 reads TGTGCCAGCAGTGGAGGGGACATTGGGACGCAGTATTTT.

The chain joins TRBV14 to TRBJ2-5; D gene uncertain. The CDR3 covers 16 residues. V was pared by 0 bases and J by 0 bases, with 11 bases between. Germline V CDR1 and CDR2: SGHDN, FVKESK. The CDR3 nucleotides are TGTGCCAGCAGCCAAGATACGTGGGCGTACCAAGAGACCCAGTACTTC. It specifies CASSQDTWAYQETQYF.

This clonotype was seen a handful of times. CDR3 bases: TGCAGTGCTAGCGGTGGGGGGCGGTGGGGCTACACCTTC. Its translation is CSASGGGRWGYTF. The chain links TRBV20-1 to TRBJ1-2; D is possibly TRBD1 (6 bases). CDR3 length: 13 amino acids. CDR1 and CDR2 from the germline V gene are DFQATT and SNEGSKA (reference sequence). Trimming took off 3 bases at V and 8 bases at J, with 16 bases between the two ends.

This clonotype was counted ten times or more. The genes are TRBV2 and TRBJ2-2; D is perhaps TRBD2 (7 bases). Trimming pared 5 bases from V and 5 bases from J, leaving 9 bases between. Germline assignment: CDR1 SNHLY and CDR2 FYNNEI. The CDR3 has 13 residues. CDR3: CASSRGGTGELFF. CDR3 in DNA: TGTGCCAGCAGTAGGGGGGGAACCGGGGAGCTGTTTTTT. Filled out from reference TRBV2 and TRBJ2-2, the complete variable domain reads EPEVTQTPSHQVTQMGQEVILRCVPISNHLYFYWYRQILGQKVEFLVSFYNNEISEKSEIFDDQFSVERPDGSNFTLKIRSTKLEDSAMYFCASSRGGTGELFFGEGSRLTVL.

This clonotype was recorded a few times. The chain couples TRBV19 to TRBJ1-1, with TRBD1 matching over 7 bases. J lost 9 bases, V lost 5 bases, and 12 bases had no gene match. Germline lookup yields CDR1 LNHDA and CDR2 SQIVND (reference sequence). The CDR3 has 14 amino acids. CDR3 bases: TGTGCCAGTAGTGGATATGACAGGGATCGGAAAGCTTTCTTT. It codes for CASSGYDRDRKAFF.

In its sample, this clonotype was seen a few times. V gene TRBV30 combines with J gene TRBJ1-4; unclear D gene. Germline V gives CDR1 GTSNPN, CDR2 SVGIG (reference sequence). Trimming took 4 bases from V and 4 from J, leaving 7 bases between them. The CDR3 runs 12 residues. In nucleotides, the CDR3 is TGTGCCTGGAAACGGTATAATGAAAAACTGTTTTTT. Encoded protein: CAWKRYNEKLFF.

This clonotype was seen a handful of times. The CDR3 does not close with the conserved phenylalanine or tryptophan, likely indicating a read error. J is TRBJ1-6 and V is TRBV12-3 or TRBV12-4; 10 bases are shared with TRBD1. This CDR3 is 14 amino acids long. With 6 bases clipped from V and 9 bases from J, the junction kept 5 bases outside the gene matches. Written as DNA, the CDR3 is TGTGCCAGCAGGGTCGGGACAGGGGTTTCACCCCTCCACCTT. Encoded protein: CASRVGTGVSPLHL.

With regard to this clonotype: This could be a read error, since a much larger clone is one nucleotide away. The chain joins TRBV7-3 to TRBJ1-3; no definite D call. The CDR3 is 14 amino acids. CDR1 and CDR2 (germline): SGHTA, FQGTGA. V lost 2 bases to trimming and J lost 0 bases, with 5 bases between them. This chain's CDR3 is CASSLRSSGNTIYF. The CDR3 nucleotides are TGTGCCAGCAGCTTACGGAGCTCTGGAAACACCATATATTTT.

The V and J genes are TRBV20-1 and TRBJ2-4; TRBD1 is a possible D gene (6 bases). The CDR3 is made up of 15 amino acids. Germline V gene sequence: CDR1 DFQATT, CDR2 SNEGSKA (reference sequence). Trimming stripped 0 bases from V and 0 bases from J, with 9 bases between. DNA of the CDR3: TGCAGTGCTAGAGATACAGGGCTAGCCAAAAACATTCAGTACTTC. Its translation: CSARDTGLAKNIQYF.

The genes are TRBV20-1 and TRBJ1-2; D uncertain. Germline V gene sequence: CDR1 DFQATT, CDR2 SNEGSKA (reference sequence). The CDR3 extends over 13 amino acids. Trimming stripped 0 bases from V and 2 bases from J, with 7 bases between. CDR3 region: CSARDARNYGYTF. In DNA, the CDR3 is TGCAGTGCTAGAGATGCGAGAAACTATGGCTACACCTTC.

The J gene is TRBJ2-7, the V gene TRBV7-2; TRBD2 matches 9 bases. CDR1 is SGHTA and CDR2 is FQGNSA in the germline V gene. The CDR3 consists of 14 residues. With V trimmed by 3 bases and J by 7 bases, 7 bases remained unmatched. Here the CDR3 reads CASSLGLAYGEQYF. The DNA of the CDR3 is TGTGCCAGCAGCTTGGGACTAGCTTACGGTGAGCAGTACTTC.